These 19 T cell receptor beta chains share one sample of origin, sequenced in a study of shared clonotypes between healthy human individuals. Sequenced by immunoSEQ multiplex PCR; TCRdb stores in-frame clones only, minus some. The sample yields around 1 million clones, 76% seen once. The specimen was memory CD4+ T cells sorted from blood. This sample's subset: CD45RA-negative fraction. These receptors were collected from a man younger than 35 in good health.

As regards this clone: At one of its ends the junction is not consistent with the germline gene, which may arise from a read error. The chain links TRBV7-9 to TRBJ2-3, with 10 bases that match TRBD2. The V gene's germline CDR1 is SEHNR and CDR2 FQNEAQ (reference sequence). This CDR3 has 17 residues. The CDR3 bases are TGCGCCAGCAGCCAAGGTCTAGCGGGAGAGAGGACAGATACGCAGTATTTT. Translation: CASSQGLAGERTDTQYF.

The chain couples TRBV6-1 to TRBJ1-2, with TRBD1 as a possible D gene (5 bases). The CDR3 has 14 residues. Germline CDR1 is MNHNS and CDR2 is SASEGT. With 8 bases removed from V and 10 bases from J, the gap between germline ends came to 23 bases. The CDR3 sequence is CASSPTAGTPDYTF. Written as DNA, the CDR3 is TGTGCCAGCTCCCCAACCGCCGGGACCCCAGACTACACCTTC.

To note about this clone: Given a much more abundant clone one base away, this may be a read error. V gene TRBV6-5 combines with J gene TRBJ1-2; tentatively, D is TRBD1 (5 bases). This CDR3 region has 12 residues. The germline V gene has CDR1 MNHEY and CDR2 SVGAGI. Trimming cost V 5 bases and J 3 bases, with 7 bases left between them. In DNA form, the CDR3 reads TGTGCCAGCAGTAAGACAGACTATGGCTACACCTTC. Its translation is CASSKTDYGYTF.

To note about this clone: The same CDR3 is also encoded by other DNA sequences in this sample. This chain connects TRBV5-1 to TRBJ2-3; TRBD2 matches 7 bases. This CDR3 has 15 residues. Looked up from germline, CDR1 is SGHRS and CDR2 is YFSETQ. After removal of 0 bases from V and 4 bases from J, the junction contained 5 bases not matched to a gene. The CDR3 coding sequence is TGCGCCAGCAGCTTGGAGGGGCGGGAGCCAGATACGCAGTATTTT. It yields the protein CASSLEGREPDTQYF.

The rearrangement links TRBV9 to TRBJ1-2; the D gene is possibly TRBD1 (5 bases). Germline CDR1 SGDLS, CDR2 YYNGEE. This CDR3 has 13 residues. V lost 2 bases, J lost 4 bases, and 9 bases lay in between. CDR3 region: CASSVDSFYGYTF. Here the CDR3 DNA reads TGTGCCAGCAGCGTCGACAGCTTCTATGGCTACACCTTC.

The CDR3 nucleotides read TGTGCCGTCCCCGGCGTACAGGGCGCGGGTGGGGCCAACGTCCTGACTTTC. Its protein is CAVPGVQGAGGANVLTF. The chain recombines TRBV10-3 with TRBJ2-6, with D possibly matching TRBD1 (6 bases). CDR3 length: 17 amino acids. Germline V CDR1 and CDR2: ENHRY, SYGVKD. Trimming cost V 11 bases and J 3 bases, with 23 bases left between them.

The chain combines TRBV15 with TRBJ2-2, with 8 bases matching TRBD1. Trimming cost V 3 bases and J 1 base; bases outside gene matches: 1. The CDR3 runs 15 residues. Per germline, CDR1 LNHNV and CDR2 YYDKDF (reference sequence). The CDR3 is CATSSDRGNTGELFF. The CDR3 DNA is TGTGCCACCAGCAGCGACAGGGGGAACACCGGGGAGCTGTTTTTT.

This rearrangement joins TRBV7-2 to TRBJ1-4; D is uncertain. CDR1 SGHTA and CDR2 FQGNSA come from the germline V gene. Trimming took off 1 base at V and 5 bases at J, with 11 bases between the two ends. CDR3 length: 15 amino acids. The DNA of the CDR3 is TGTGCCAGCAGCTTAGGTCATGTGGGGAATGAAAAACTGTTTTTT. Protein sequence: CASSLGHVGNEKLFF.

V gene TRBV7-8 combines with J gene TRBJ1-2, with TRBD1 as a possible D gene (5 bases). CDR1 and CDR2 from the germline V gene are SGHVS and FQNEAQ. The length of the CDR3 is 14 residues. Deletions cut 1 base from V and 4 bases from J, with 10 bases between. CDR3 coding DNA: TGTGCCAGCAGCTTAGAAGAGGGGTCCTATGGCTACACCTTC. Translation gives CASSLEEGSYGYTF.

This chain uses TRBV7-9 with TRBJ2-7, with D unclear. V lost 4 bases and J lost 2, with 9 bases in between. The CDR3 contains 13 residues. Germline assignment: CDR1 SEHNR and CDR2 FQNEAQ (reference sequence). CDR3 nucleotide sequence: TGTGCCAGCAGCTATCGGCTAACCTACGAGCAGTACTTC. This sequence encodes CASSYRLTYEQYF.

The chain couples TRBV28 to TRBJ2-3; 10 bases map to TRBD2. Germline V gene lookup returns CDR1 MDHEN and CDR2 SYDVKM. Trimming removed 5 bases from V and 4 bases from J; junction bases left unmatched: 3. The CDR3 runs to 14 residues. The CDR3 protein is CASSERGGADTQYF. The DNA of the CDR3 is TGTGCCAGCAGTGAGCGGGGGGGCGCAGATACGCAGTATTTT.

The V and J genes are TRBV7-8 and TRBJ2-5; no definite D call. The CDR3 is 15 residues long. Germline V lookup: CDR1 SGHVS, CDR2 FQNEAQ. The germline V and J ends were trimmed by 5 bases and 2 bases, with 15 bases remaining between them. Written as DNA, the CDR3 is TGTGCCAGCAGCATCAGAACAAACCTTCAAGAGACCCAGTACTTC. As protein: CASSIRTNLQETQYF.

This clone was seen a handful of times. The V call is TRBV12-5, the J call TRBJ2-2; D perhaps matches TRBD1 (6 bases). CDR1 and CDR2 (germline): LGHNT, FRNRAP. The CDR3 has 13 amino acids. V gave up 4 bases and J gave up 6 bases, with 9 bases separating them. This CDR3 reads CASGSTGSGELFF. The DNA of the CDR3 is TGTGCTAGTGGTTCCACAGGGTCCGGGGAGCTGTTTTTT.

The genes are TRBV25-1 and TRBJ2-7; the match to TRBD1 covers 8 bases. Germline V gives CDR1 MGHDK, CDR2 SYGVNS. V shed 4 bases and J 2 bases; nucleotides not matched to a gene: 7. There are 15 residues in the CDR3. CDR3 DNA sequence: TGTGCCAGCAGTGTCCGGGACAGGTTCGCCTACGAGCAGTACTTC. Protein sequence: CASSVRDRFAYEQYF.

A remark on this clone: Other nucleotide sequences from this sample produce the same CDR3. The chain employs TRBV2 and TRBJ2-2; 8 positions agree with TRBD1. This CDR3 contains 15 residues. With 6 bases clipped from V and 4 bases from J, the junction kept 7 bases outside the gene matches. Looked up from germline, CDR1 is SNHLY and CDR2 is FYNNEI. In DNA form, the CDR3 reads TGTGCCAGCAGAGCCGACAGGGGAGGCACCGGGGAGCTGTTTTTT. Amino acids: CASRADRGGTGELFF.

The genes are TRBV7-2 and TRBJ1-2; D not resolved. This CDR3 has 15 amino acids. V was cut by 1 base and J by 4 bases, with 13 bases left in between. Per germline, CDR1 SGHTA and CDR2 FQGNSA. The CDR3 region has the DNA TGTGCCAGCAGCTTAGGGGGAGGTAGTCTCTATGGCTACACCTTC. Its translation: CASSLGGGSLYGYTF.

This rearrangement joins TRBV7-8 to TRBJ2-5, with a possible D match to TRBD1 (5 bases). This CDR3 has 13 residues. Germline-derived CDR1 and CDR2 are SGHVS and FQNEAQ. The V end was cut by 2 bases, the J end by 5 bases, with 9 bases between. In DNA form, the CDR3 reads TGTGCCAGCAGCTTATCAGGGCCCGAGACCCAGTACTTC. This translates into CASSLSGPETQYF.

V gene TRBV5-1 combines with J gene TRBJ2-7; tentative D call: TRBD2 (7 bases). The CDR3 runs to 14 residues. V was pared by 7 bases and J by 5 bases, with 19 bases between. Germline CDR1 SGHRS, CDR2 YFSETQ. In nucleotides, the CDR3 is TGCGCCAGCGGCGATACGGGGGGCAACGACGAGCAGTACTTC. Amino acids: CASGDTGGNDEQYF. The whole variable domain, filled in from reference TRBV5-1 and TRBJ2-7, reads KAGVTQTPRYLIKTRGQQVTLSCSPISGHRSVSWYQQTPGQGLQFLFEYFSETQRNKGNFPGRFSGRQFSNSRSEMNVSTLELGDSALYLCASGDTGGNDEQYFGPGTRLTVT.

A few counts support this clone. Other DNA sequences in the same sample also yield this CDR3. The chain carries TRBV9 and TRBJ2-4; 7 bases are a match to TRBD1. Trimming removed 0 bases from V and 7 bases from J; junction bases left unmatched: 1. Per germline, CDR1 SGDLS and CDR2 YYNGEE. The CDR3 has 13 amino acids. CDR3 in DNA: TGTGCCAGCAGCGTAGGAGGGGGCAACATTCAGTACTTC. Its translation is CASSVGGGNIQYF.